This T cell receptor (beta chain) was obtained from a study of T cells after yellow fever vaccination. This clonotype has at least ten counts. Its specificity is unknown. TCRdb used MiXCR to reprocess the 5' RACE reads, holding one entry per CDR3 protein. The repertoire holds 300,000 to 350,000 distinct CDR3 sequences, roughly 8.6% seen once, with under 20% in the top ten. Germline values: CDR1 SGHKS, CDR2 YYEKEE (reference sequence). V dropped 0 bases and J dropped 5 bases, with 17 bases sitting between them. The CDR3 runs 16 residues. The study's findings and limits: There was a possibility that FACS-sorted repertoires contained abundant clonotypes contaminating from the bulk population.

This chain links TRBV5-5 with TRBJ1-2; no definite D call. Sequenced here: PBMCs, sampled roughly 47 days after the first yellow fever vaccination. The TCR was taken from a man aged 18 to 29 who received the YFV17D yellow fever vaccine. The CDR3 sequence is CASSLAPLRAEYGYTF. CDR3 DNA sequence: TGTGCCAGCAGCTTGGCCCCGCTCCGGGCCGAATATGGCTACACCTTC. The full variable domain, with the rest looked up from reference TRBV5-5 and TRBJ1-2, is DAGVTQSPTHLIKTRGQQVTLRCSPISGHKSVSWYQQVLGQGPQFIFQYYEKEERGRGNFPDRFSARQFPNYSSELNVNALLLGDSALYLCASSLAPLRAEYGYTFGSGTRLTVV.